These T cell receptor beta chains were read from a single sample in a study of beta chain features in type 1 diabetes. Clones were read by immunoSEQ multiplex PCR, and TCRdb kept only the in-frame ones, dropping some. The repertoire consists of around 240,000 clones, with over 7.5% occurring once and the leading ten covering approximately 0.035%. Sequenced: naive CD4+ T cells from blood. The receptors stem from a woman under 30 in good health. Both conserved end residues are part of each CDR3.

>TRBV30|TRBJ2-1
CAWSPLPGTSAPSYNEQFF
>TRBV7-9|TRBJ2-5
CASRRQDPSETQYF
>TRBV29-1|TRBJ1-2
CSVVGDREDGYTF
>TRBV5-1|TRBJ2-7
CASTPGEGYEQYF
>TRBV20-1|TRBJ2-7
CSATRGLEQYF
>TRBV30|TRBJ2-1
CAWSPPLRRYNEQFF
>TRBV5-1|TRBJ2-3
CASSLGASGRGTDTQYF
>TRBV27|TRBJ2-7
CASSLSSGSSYEQYF
>TRBV19|TRBJ2-6
CASSVQAISGANVLTF
>TRBV11-2|TRBJ2-1
CASSWGQPFNEQFF